This TCR beta chain was recorded in a study of T cell repertoires in cytomegalovirus infection (dated by TCRdb to the late 2010s). Background on the whole study: Recently identified HLA-C-restricted CMV epitopes, whose presentation resists viral immunomodulation, were targeted by peptide stimulations together with well-studied HLA-B-restricted epitopes. Donor HLA type was relevant to the analysis, as public TCR beta signatures indicated carriage of CMV infection together with the matching HLA type. What the work shows at the level of the full study, not this receptor alone: The ex vivo response was dominated by HLA-C-restricted CMV-specific TCR beta clonotypes, which also provided the single most frequent clonotype in two of eight donors. In both this cohort and an independent approximately 370-donor cohort, the cumulative frequency of public TCR beta family members distinguished carriers of CMV infection plus the relevant HLA type.

The germline V and J ends show losses of 8 bases and 6 bases respectively, and no gene match explains 3 bases of the junction. From the cysteine up to the phenylalanine, the CDR3 has a length of 13 residues. Only the CDR3 region is kept as DNA, spanning 39 bases read in frame from base 1. According to the germline V gene (reference sequence), CDR1 reads PRHDT and CDR2 reads FYEKMQ. Worth noting for this clonotype: Its antigen is not yet known. Base qualities are missing; no much larger clone stands one base away.

TCRdb records Illumina HiSeq 1500 as the sequencer. The raw public data were reprocessed by TCRdb itself: fastp quality trimming at Q25, MiXCR clonotype calling, in-frame beta chains only. Every distinct CDR3 protein forms one entry, paired with its most common genes and DNA. In all, the sample holds fewer than 850,000 distinct CDR3 sequences, and 25% to 30% of those were seen once. Over 10% of the sample is taken by the ten largest. Explained via the paper, the treatment or condition label denotes: in vitro stimulation with specific CMV peptide epitopes to enrich CMV-specific T cells. The chain is assembled from TRBV13 and TRBJ2-1, with 11 junctional bases fitting TRBD2. This material consisted of cultured CD8+ T cells from PBMCs, taken from culture after CMV antigen stimulation. The clonotype originates from a human donor in good health (CMV status not recorded). Some clones in this sample may be carry-over from other donors' samples. The CDR3 in this case is CASASGGLNEQFF. The DNA reads TGTGCCAGCGCTAGCGGGGGGCTCAATGAGCAGTTCTTC.